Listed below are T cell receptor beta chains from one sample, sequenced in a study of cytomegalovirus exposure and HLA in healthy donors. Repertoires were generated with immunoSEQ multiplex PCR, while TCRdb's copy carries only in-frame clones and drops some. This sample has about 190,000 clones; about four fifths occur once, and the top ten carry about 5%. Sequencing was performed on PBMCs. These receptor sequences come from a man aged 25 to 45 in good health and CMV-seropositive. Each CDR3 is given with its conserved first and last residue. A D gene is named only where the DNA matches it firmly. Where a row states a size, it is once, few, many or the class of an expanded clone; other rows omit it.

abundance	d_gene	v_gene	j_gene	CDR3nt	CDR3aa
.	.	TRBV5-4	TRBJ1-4	TGTGCCAGCAGCTTGGGTCATACAGGGATTACTAATGAAAAACTGTTTTTT	CASSLGHTGITNEKLFF
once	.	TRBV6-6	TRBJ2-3	TGTGCCAGCAGCTCGAGCACAGATACGCAGTATTTT	CASSSSTDTQYF
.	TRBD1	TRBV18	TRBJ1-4	TGTGCCAGCTCACACAACTCGGGACAGGGGGCAACTAATGAAAAACTGTTTTTT	CASSHNSGQGATNEKLFF
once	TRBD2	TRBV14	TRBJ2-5	TGTGCCAGCAGCCAAGGGAGGAGGAGCGGGGGGGAAGAGACCCAGTACTTC	CASSQGRRSGGEETQYF
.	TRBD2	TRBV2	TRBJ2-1	TGTGCCAGCAGTGACCCCGGGACTAGCGGGAGTGATGAGCAGTTCTTC	CASSDPGTSGSDEQFF
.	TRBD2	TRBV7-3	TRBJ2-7	TGTGCCAGCAGCTTAGGGACTAGCGGTCGCTCAGGCGAGCAGTACTTC	CASSLGTSGRSGEQYF
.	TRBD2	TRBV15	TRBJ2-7	TGTGCCACCAGCAGACGGACTAGCGGGGGATCCTACGAGCAGTACTTC	CATSRRTSGGSYEQYF
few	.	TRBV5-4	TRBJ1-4	TGTGCCAGCAGCTCGGGGGGATCTAATGAAAAACTGTTTTTT	CASSSGGSNEKLFF
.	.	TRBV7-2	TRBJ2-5	TGTGCCAGCAACCGGGACTCCAAAGAGACCCAGTACTTC	CASNRDSKETQYF
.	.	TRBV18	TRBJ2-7	TGTGCCAGCTCACCACCTAGCTACGAGCAGTACTTC	CASSPPSYEQYF
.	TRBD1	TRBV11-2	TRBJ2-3	TGTGCCAGCAGCCCCTCGGACAGGGTTGCAGATACGCAGTATTTT	CASSPSDRVADTQYF
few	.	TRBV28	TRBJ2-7	TGTGCCAGCAGTTTGGTGCAGGGCCCCTACGAGCAGTACTTC	CASSLVQGPYEQYF
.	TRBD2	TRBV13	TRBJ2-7	TGTGCCACCCAGGGGTCTAGCGGGATTCATAAGCGCTACGAGCAGTACTTC	CATQGSSGIHKRYEQYF
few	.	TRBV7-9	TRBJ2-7	TGTGCCAGCAGCCCCCATGGACTCGAGTACGAGCAGTACTTC	CASSPHGLEYEQYF
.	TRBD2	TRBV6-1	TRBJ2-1	TGTGCCAGCAGTGAACAACTAGCGGGAGTGGATGAGCAGTTCTTC	CASSEQLAGVDEQFF
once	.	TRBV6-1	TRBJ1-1	TGTGCCAGCAGTGGGGCTACTCCCCAGGGTCTGAACACTGAAGCTTTCTTT	CASSGATPQGLNTEAFF
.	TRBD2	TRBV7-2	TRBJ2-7	TGTGCCAGCAGCTATAGACTAGCGGGGGAGTTTGAGCAGTACTTC	CASSYRLAGEFEQYF
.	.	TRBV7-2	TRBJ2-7	TGTGCCAGCAGCAGAGCCAGGGGAGGGGGTTACGAGCAGTACTTC	CASSRARGGGYEQYF
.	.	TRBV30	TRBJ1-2	TGTGCCTGGAGCTATAACTTTCCTGGCTACACCTTC	CAWSYNFPGYTF
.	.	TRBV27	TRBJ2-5	TGTGCCAGCAGTTTATCTCTCCAAGAGACCCAGTACTTC	CASSLSLQETQYF
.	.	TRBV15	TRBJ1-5	TGTGCCACCAGCAGAGACAGGGCTAAGGGTCAGCCCCAGCATTTT	CATSRDRAKGQPQHF
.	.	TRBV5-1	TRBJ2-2	TGCGCCAGCAGCTTGGACGGGGGGAACACCGGGGAGCTGTTTTTT	CASSLDGGNTGELFF
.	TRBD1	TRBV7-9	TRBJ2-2	TGTGCCAGCAGCCTACAGGGGGCCTCCACCGGGGAGCTGTTTTTT	CASSLQGASTGELFF
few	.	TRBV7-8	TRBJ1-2	TGTGCCAGCAGCTACCGACAGGTTGGCTATGGCTACACCTTC	CASSYRQVGYGYTF
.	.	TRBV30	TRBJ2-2	TGTGCCTGGAGTCTAGGGGTCGGGGAGCTGTTTTTT	CAWSLGVGELFF
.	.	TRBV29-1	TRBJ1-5	TGCAGCGTTAAACTTCAGGGGTATAGCAATCAGCCCCAGCATTTT	CSVKLQGYSNQPQHF
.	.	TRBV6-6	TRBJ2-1	TGTGCCAGCAGGGGCGTCAATGAGCAGTTCTTC	CASRGVNEQFF
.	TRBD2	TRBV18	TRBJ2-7	TGTGCCAGCTCACCACCCGGGACTAGCGCCAGCTCCTACGAGCAGTACTTC	CASSPPGTSASSYEQYF